This TCR beta chain was found in a study of cytomegalovirus exposure and HLA in healthy donors. Only one count was recorded for this clone. An end of the junction differs from the germline gene, which may be a read error. From germline, CDR1 is MGHRA and CDR2 YSYEKL. This CDR3 region has 16 residues. The PCR contained 60 Vbeta and 13 Jbeta primers. Sequencing was performed with immunoSEQ multiplex PCR; in TCRdb, only in-frame clones are kept and a portion is missing. This table holds tens of thousands of clones, 68% found once. The rearrangement links TRBV4-1 to TRBJ2-3; tentatively, D is TRBD2 (6 bases). The sample was PBMCs. The origin of this receptor is a woman aged 30 to 39 in good health and CMV-seronegative. CDR3 protein: CASSQDPGTSTDTQYF. In nucleotides, the CDR3 is TGTGCCAGCAGCCAAGACCCCGGGACTTCCACAGATACGCAGTATTTT.